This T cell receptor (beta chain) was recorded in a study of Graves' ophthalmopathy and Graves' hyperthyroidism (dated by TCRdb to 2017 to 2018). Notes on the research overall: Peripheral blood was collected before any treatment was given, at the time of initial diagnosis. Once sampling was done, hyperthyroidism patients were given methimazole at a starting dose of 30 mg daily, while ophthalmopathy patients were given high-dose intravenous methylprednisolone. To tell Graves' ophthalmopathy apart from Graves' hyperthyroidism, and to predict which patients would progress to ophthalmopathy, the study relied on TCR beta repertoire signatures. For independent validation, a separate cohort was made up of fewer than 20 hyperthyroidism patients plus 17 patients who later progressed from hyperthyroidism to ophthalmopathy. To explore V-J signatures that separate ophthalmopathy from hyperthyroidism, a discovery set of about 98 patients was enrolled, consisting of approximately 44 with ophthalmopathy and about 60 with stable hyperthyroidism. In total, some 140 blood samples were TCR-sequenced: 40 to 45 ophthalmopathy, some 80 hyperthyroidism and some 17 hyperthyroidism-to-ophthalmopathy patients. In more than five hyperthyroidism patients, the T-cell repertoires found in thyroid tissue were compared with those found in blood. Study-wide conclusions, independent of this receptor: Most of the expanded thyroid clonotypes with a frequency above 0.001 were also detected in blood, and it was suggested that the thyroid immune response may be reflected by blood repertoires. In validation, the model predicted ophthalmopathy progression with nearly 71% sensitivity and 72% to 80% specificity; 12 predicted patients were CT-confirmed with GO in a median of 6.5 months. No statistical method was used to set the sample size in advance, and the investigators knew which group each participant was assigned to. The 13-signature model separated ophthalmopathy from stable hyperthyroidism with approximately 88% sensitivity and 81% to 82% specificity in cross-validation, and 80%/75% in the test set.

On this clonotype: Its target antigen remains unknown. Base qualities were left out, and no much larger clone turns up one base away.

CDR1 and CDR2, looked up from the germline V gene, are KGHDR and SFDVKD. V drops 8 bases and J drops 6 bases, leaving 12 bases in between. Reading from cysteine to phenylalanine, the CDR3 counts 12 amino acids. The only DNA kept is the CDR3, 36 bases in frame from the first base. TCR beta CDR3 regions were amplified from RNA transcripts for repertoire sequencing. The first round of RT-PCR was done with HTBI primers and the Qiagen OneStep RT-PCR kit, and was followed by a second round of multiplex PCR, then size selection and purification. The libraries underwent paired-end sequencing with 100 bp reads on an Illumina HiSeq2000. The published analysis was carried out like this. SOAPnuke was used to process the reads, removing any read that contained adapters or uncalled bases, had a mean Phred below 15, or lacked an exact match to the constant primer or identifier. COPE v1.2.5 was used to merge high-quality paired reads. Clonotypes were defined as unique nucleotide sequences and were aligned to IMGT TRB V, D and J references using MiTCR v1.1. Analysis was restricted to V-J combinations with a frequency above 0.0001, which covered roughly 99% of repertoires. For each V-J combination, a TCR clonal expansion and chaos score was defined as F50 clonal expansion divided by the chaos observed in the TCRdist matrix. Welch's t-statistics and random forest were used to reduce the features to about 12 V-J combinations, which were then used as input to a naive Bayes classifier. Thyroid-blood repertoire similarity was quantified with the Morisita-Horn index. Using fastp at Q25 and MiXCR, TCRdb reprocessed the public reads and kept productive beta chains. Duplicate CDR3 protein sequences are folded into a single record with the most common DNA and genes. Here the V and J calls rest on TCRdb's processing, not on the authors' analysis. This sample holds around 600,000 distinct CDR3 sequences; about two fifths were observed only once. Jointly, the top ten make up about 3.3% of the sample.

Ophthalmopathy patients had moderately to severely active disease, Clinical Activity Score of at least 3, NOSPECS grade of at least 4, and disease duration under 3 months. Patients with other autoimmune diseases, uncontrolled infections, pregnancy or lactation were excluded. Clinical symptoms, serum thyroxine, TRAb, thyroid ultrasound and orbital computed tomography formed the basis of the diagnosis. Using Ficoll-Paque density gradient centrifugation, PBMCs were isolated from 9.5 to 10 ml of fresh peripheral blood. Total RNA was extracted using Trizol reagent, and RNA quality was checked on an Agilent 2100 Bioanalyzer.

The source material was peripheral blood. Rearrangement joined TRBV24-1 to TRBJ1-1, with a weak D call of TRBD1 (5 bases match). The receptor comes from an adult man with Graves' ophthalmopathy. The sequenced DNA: TGTGCCACCATAGCGGGAGGGGCTGAAGCTTTCTTT. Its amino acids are CATIAGGAEAFF.